This T cell receptor beta chain is from a study of CD8+CD57+ T cells in acquired aplastic anemia. Study summary: Sorting CD4+ and CD8+ cells gave DNA averaging roughly 3.5 ug. Healthy donors averaged around 10 million reads for CD4+ cells.

Study results and caveats: Almost 30 shared CD8+ CDR3s appeared highly expressed within patients' immunodominant clones. Patients and controls had CD8+ Simpson's diversity values that were not significantly distinct.

The V end was cut by 4 bases, the J end by 6 bases, with 16 bases between. The germline V gene encodes CDR1 SGDLS and CDR2 YYNGEE. The CDR3 length is 14 residues. As regards this clonotype: Its target is unknown.

The study profiled TCR beta VDJ and CDR3 using genomic DNA as template. TCRdb processed the reads anew with MiXCR; each CDR3 protein has one entry. The table lists 400,000 to 450,000 distinct CDR3 sequences, just under 70% of them singletons. J is TRBJ1-1 and V is TRBV9; TRBD1 is a possible D gene (5 bases). The sequenced material came from sorted CD4+, CD8+, or CD8+CD57+ T cells (not recorded which) from PBMCs. This TCR was recovered from a human donor in good health, serving as a control. The chain's CDR3 is CASSSGTERAEAFF. The CDR3 region has the DNA TGTGCCAGCAGCAGCGGGACCGAGAGGGCTGAAGCTTTCTTT.